Presented here are 19 T cell receptor beta chains from one specimen sequenced in a study of T cell clonotyping in hematopoietic cell transplantation. Sequenced by immunoSEQ multiplex PCR; TCRdb stores in-frame clones only, minus some. The table records around 8,300 clones, over 65% of them present only once. This sample comprised peripheral blood mononuclear cells, obtained 100 days after allogeneic stem cell transplant. These receptors all come from a male patient aged 60-69 years who had an allogeneic stem cell transplant from an unrelated donor, so the T cells may come from the graft donor. Some clones in this sample may be carry-over from other donors' samples.

This clone showed up just a few times. A read error may account for a junction end that differs from germline. J is TRBJ1-1 and V is TRBV7-7; weak D call: TRBD1 (5 bases). Germline CDR1 reads SSHAT; CDR2 reads FNYEAQ (reference sequence). This CDR3 is 13 amino acids long. The CDR3 region is CASSLDRGTEAFF. The CDR3 DNA is TGTGCTAGCAGCCTCGATAGGGGCACTGAAGCTTTCTTT.

This clone was recorded once. The chain joins TRBV5-1 to TRBJ2-1; D tentatively reads TRBD1 or TRBD2 (5 bases each). The CDR3 loop spans 15 amino acids. CDR1 SGHRS and CDR2 YFSETQ come from the germline V gene. V was trimmed by 2 bases and J by 8 bases, leaving 17 bases between them. The CDR3 protein is CASSFRSTGTYEQFF. Here the CDR3 DNA reads TGCGCCAGCAGCTTCAGATCAACGGGGACCTATGAGCAGTTCTTC. The complete variable domain, with remaining parts taken from reference TRBV5-1 and TRBJ2-1, reads KAGVTQTPRYLIKTRGQQVTLSCSPISGHRSVSWYQQTPGQGLQFLFEYFSETQRNKGNFPGRFSGRQFSNSRSEMNVSTLELGDSALYLCASSFRSTGTYEQFFGPGTRLTVL.

This chain connects TRBV2 to TRBJ2-2; D might be TRBD2 (6 bases). The CDR3 is 18 residues long. The V and J ends lost 2 bases and 0 bases respectively, with 16 bases between them. The germline CDR1 and CDR2 sequences are SNHLY and FYNNEI. CDR3 nucleotide sequence: TGTGCCAGCAGTGAACGAAGGGGAGGCAGAGCGAACACCGGGGAGCTGTTTTTT. Its translation is CASSERRGGRANTGELFF. Filled out from reference TRBV2 and TRBJ2-2, the complete variable domain reads EPEVTQTPSHQVTQMGQEVILRCVPISNHLYFYWYRQILGQKVEFLVSFYNNEISEKSEIFDDQFSVERPDGSNFTLKIRSTKLEDSAMYFCASSERRGGRANTGELFFGEGSRLTVL.

The V call is TRBV5-8, the J call TRBJ2-7, with 7 bases fitting TRBD1. Looked up from germline, CDR1 is SGHTS and CDR2 is YDEGEE. After removal of 1 base from V and 6 bases from J, the junction contained 13 bases not matched to a gene. The CDR3 runs to 16 residues. CDR3 region: CASSLMSGRGRVEQYF. The CDR3 DNA follows: TGTGCCAGCAGCTTGATGTCGGGAAGGGGGCGCGTCGAGCAGTACTTC.

The count of this clone is one. This chain connects TRBV19 to TRBJ2-7; D not resolved. V gave up 3 bases and J gave up 7 bases, with 16 bases separating them. CDR1 LNHDA and CDR2 SQIVND come from the germline V gene (reference sequence). The CDR3 consists of 14 residues. The chain's CDR3 is CASSIGSRSVEQYF. In DNA form, the CDR3 reads TGTGCCAGTAGTATCGGCTCTAGAAGTGTGGAGCAGTACTTC.

Remarks on this clone: This could be a read error, since a much larger clone is one nucleotide away. This sequence joins TRBV16 and TRBJ1-6, with TRBD1 matching 8 bases. CDR1 and CDR2 (germline): KGHSY, FQNENV. The CDR3 contains 14 residues. The trim removed 4 bases at V and 8 bases at J, leaving 4 bases unmatched. CDR3 in DNA: TGTGCCAGCAGCCCGCGGACAGGGTATTCACCCCTCCACTTT. It codes for CASSPRTGYSPLHF.

CDR3 coding DNA: TGTGCCAGCAGTACCGACGGTGCAACTAATGAAAAACTGTTTTTT. Translated, it gives CASSTDGATNEKLFF. J is TRBJ1-4 and V is TRBV6-1; D is unclear. Trimming pared 5 bases from V and 0 bases from J, leaving 10 bases between. Germline CDR1 MNHNS, CDR2 SASEGT. The CDR3 is made up of 15 amino acids.

This clone has only a few counts. This chain joins TRBV5-1 and TRBJ2-1, with 10 nucleotides matching TRBD2. V gave up 0 bases and J gave up 0 bases; unmatched junction bases: 0. Germline lookup yields CDR1 SGHRS and CDR2 YFSETQ. The CDR3 is 16 residues long. This chain's CDR3 is CASSLVAGGSYNEQFF. The CDR3 coding sequence is TGCGCCAGCAGCTTGGTAGCGGGGGGCTCCTACAATGAGCAGTTCTTC.

The chain carries TRBV7-2 and TRBJ2-3; 7 nucleotides line up with TRBD2. The CDR3 contains 15 residues. CDR1 and CDR2 from the germline V gene are SGHTA and FQGNSA. The V and J ends lost 1 base and 3 bases, in that order; junction bases with no gene match: 4. The CDR3 region is CASSLGGRGTDTQYF. CDR3 DNA: TGTGCCAGCAGCTTAGGCGGGAGAGGGACAGATACGCAGTATTTT. Filled out from reference TRBV7-2 and TRBJ2-3, the complete variable domain reads GAGVSQSPSNKVTEKGKDVELRCDPISGHTALYWYRQSLGQGLEFLIYFQGNSAPDKSGLPSDRFSAERTGGSVSTLTIQRTQQEDSAVYLCASSLGGRGTDTQYFGPGTRLTVL.

The gene calls are TRBV4-1 and TRBJ1-1; D remains unclear. The germline CDR1 and CDR2 sequences are MGHRA and YSYEKL. V dropped 1 base and J dropped 2 bases, with 5 bases sitting between them. This CDR3 contains 13 residues. The CDR3 protein is CASSQVGNTEAFF. CDR3 DNA sequence: TGCGCCAGCAGCCAAGTAGGAAACACTGAAGCTTTCTTT.

This clone has a single count. The V gene is TRBV27, the J gene TRBJ1-4, with D possibly matching TRBD1 (5 bases). Germline values: CDR1 MNHEY, CDR2 SMNVEV (reference sequence). The CDR3 is 13 amino acids. Trimming shortened V by 0 bases and J by 8 bases, and 7 bases separated the two germline ends. The CDR3 bases are TGTGCCAGCAGTTTATCGGGACGGGAAAAACTGTTTTTT. Residues: CASSLSGREKLFF. Variable domain in full (rest from reference TRBV27 and TRBJ1-4): EAQVTQNPRYLITVTGKKLTVTCSQNMNHEYMSWYRQDPGLGLRQIYYSMNVEVTDKGDVPEGYKVSRKEKRNFPLILESPSPNQTSLYFCASSLSGREKLFFGSGTQLSVL.

This chain links TRBV25-1 with TRBJ2-7; no clear D gene. The CDR3 extends over 16 amino acids. Between the trimmed V and J ends, which lost 5 bases and 2 bases, there was a span of 19 bases. Germline loops: CDR1 MGHDK, CDR2 SYGVNS. CDR3 in amino acids: CASSSGPGVAPYEQYF. CDR3 nucleotides: TGTGCCAGCAGTTCCGGGCCCGGTGTGGCCCCCTACGAGCAGTACTTC.

J is TRBJ2-7 and V is TRBV2, with D hard to call. Trimming left V 3 bases short and J 4 bases short, with 4 bases between. Germline loops: CDR1 SNHLY, CDR2 FYNNEI. This CDR3 has 11 amino acids. The CDR3 protein is CASSDRYEQYF. Written as DNA, the CDR3 is TGTGCCAGCAGTGACAGGTACGAGCAGTACTTC.

This clone was counted only a few times. The genes are TRBV25-1 and TRBJ1-1; D is uncertain. Germline V gene lookup returns CDR1 MGHDK and CDR2 SYGVNS. Trimming removed 1 base at V and 1 base at J, with 13 bases between. The CDR3 loop spans 16 amino acids. The CDR3 sequence is CASSELRRGPNTEAFF. The CDR3 nucleotides are TGTGCCAGCAGTGAATTGAGGAGAGGCCCGAACACTGAAGCTTTCTTT.

The rearrangement links TRBV25-1 to TRBJ1-5; D is perhaps TRBD1 (6 bases). The CDR3 consists of 18 residues. The ends were cut back, 5 bases at V and 0 bases at J, with 20 bases in the middle. Germline V gene sequence: CDR1 MGHDK, CDR2 SYGVNS. CDR3 sequence: CASSSKGNRAHSNQPQHF. The DNA for the CDR3 is TGTGCCAGCAGTTCTAAAGGGAACAGGGCACATAGCAATCAGCCCCAGCATTTT.

The V gene is TRBV7-2, the J gene TRBJ2-2, with D maybe TRBD2 (6 bases). Germline values: CDR1 SGHTA, CDR2 FQGNSA. The CDR3 extends over 15 amino acids. The V and J ends lost 4 bases and 1 base respectively, with 10 bases between them. The CDR3 DNA reads as TGTGCCAGCAGCTCACTTAGCGGGAACACCGGGGAGCTGTTTTTT. Translated, it gives CASSSLSGNTGELFF.

In its sample, this clone ranks as medium-sized (0.01 to 0.1%). V is TRBV27 and J is TRBJ2-7; 10 bases are a match to TRBD1. CDR3 length equals 15 residues. Germline lookup yields CDR1 MNHEY and CDR2 SMNVEV (reference sequence). V dropped 5 bases and J dropped 6; count of bases not matched to a gene: 10. This CDR3 is CASSRTGTGAAEQYF. The CDR3 DNA sequence: TGTGCCAGCAGTCGGACCGGGACAGGGGCGGCCGAGCAGTACTTC.

The chain joins TRBV7-2 to TRBJ2-5; 7 nucleotides align to TRBD2. This CDR3 comprises 16 residues. CDR1 and CDR2 (germline): SGHTA, FQGNSA. The junction had 14 bases not matched to a gene; V was cut back by 5 bases and J by 5 bases. In DNA form, the CDR3 reads TGTGCCAGCAGCGCCCCGGGTAGCGGGTCCCGTGAGACCCAGTACTTC. Protein product: CASSAPGSGSRETQYF.

The CDR3 region has the DNA TGTGCCAGCAGCACGACTAGTGTCGGTGAGCAGTTCTTC. Translating gives CASSTTSVGEQFF. The chain carries TRBV7-3 and TRBJ2-1; TRBD2 might be the D (6 bases). Trimming took off 5 bases at V and 9 bases at J, with 14 bases between the two ends. CDR3 length equals 13 residues. Germline-derived CDR1 and CDR2 are SGHTA and FQGTGA.